A selection of T cell receptor beta chains follows, all from one sample in a study of blood T cell repertoires in COVID-19. Profiled with immunoSEQ multiplex PCR; TCRdb holds only in-frame clones, not every one. The sample holds 130,000 or so clones, less than 85% seen once. Sequencing input: peripheral blood. The receptors here all came from a woman between 55 and 75 years old with acute or convalescent COVID-19. Each CDR3 is given with its conserved first and last residue. The order of the fields is D gene, V gene, J gene, clone size, CDR3 DNA, CDR3 protein. The D gene is left open where the match is weak. Rows may omit the clone size; those that give it use once, few, many or a size class.

>NA|TRBV7-9|TRBJ2-3|NA
TGTGCCAGCAGCATACTAGTCGCTACGCAGTATTTT
CASSILVATQYF
>TRBD1|TRBV7-8|TRBJ2-1|NA
TGTGCCAGCAGCCCGGGACAGGGAAACAATGAGCAGTTCTTC
CASSPGQGNNEQFF
>TRBD2|TRBV5-4|TRBJ2-3|NA
TGTGCCAGCAGCACGGACTGGACTAGCGGAGATACGCAGTATTTT
CASSTDWTSGDTQYF
>NA|TRBV3-1/TRBV3-2|TRBJ1-3|NA
TGTGCCAGCAGCCAAGAATTGTCAGGTTCTGGAAACACCATATATTTT
CASSQELSGSGNTIYF
>TRBD1|TRBV5-1|TRBJ2-7|NA
TGCGCCAGCAGCTTCTATTCCGGGACAGGGGGAGACGAGCAGTACTTC
CASSFYSGTGGDEQYF
>TRBD1|TRBV7-9|TRBJ1-1|once
TGTGCCAGCAGCTTAGAGACCGGGACAGGGGGTCCTGAAGCTTTCTTT
CASSLETGTGGPEAFF
>NA|TRBV6-6|TRBJ1-3|NA
TGTGCCAGCAGTCCGCAGACGGGGGAAACTGGAAACACCATATATTTT
CASSPQTGETGNTIYF
>NA|TRBV18|TRBJ1-6|NA
TGTGCCAGCTCACCATCGACGGGGGGGTCCGGATCACCCCTCCACTTT
CASSPSTGGSGSPLHF
>NA|TRBV28|TRBJ1-1|NA
TGTGCCAGCAGTTTTTGGGCAGACACTGAAGCTTTCTTT
CASSFWADTEAFF
>TRBD1|TRBV14|TRBJ1-2|NA
TGTGCCAGCAGCTCCGACAGGGGCGGATACACCTTC
CASSSDRGGYTF
>NA|TRBV21-1|TRBJ1-1|NA
TGTGCCAGCACTAAGAATCGCAGGGCTGAAGCTTTCTTT
CASTKNRRAEAFF
>NA|TRBV10-2|TRBJ1-1|few
TGCGCCAGCAGGACAGGAGGTACTGAAGCTTTCTTT
CASRTGGTEAFF
>NA|TRBV5-4|TRBJ1-4|NA
TGTGCCAGCAGCAGGGGGATCACCGAAAAACTGTTTTTT
CASSRGITEKLFF